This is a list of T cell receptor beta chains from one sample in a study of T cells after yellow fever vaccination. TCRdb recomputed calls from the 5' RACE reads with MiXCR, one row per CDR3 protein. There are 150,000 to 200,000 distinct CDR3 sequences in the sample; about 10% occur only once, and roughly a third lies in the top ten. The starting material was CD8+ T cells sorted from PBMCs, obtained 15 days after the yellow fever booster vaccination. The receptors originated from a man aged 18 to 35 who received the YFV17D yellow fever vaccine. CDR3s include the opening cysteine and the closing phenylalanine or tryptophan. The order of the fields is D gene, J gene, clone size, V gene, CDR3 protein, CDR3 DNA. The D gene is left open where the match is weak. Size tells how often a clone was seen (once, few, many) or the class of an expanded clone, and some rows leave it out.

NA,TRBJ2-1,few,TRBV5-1,CASSFGGSFNEQFF,TGCGCCAGCAGCTTCGGGGGATCCTTCAATGAGCAGTTCTTC
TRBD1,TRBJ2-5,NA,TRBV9,CASSGGNRGEKTQYF,TGTGCCAGCAGCGGCGGGAACAGGGGGGAGAAGACCCAGTACTTC
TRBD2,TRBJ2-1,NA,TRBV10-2,CASRMTSVDGEQFF,TGCGCCAGCAGGATGACTAGCGTAGATGGTGAGCAGTTCTTC
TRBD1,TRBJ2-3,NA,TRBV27,CASSPRTGSTDTQYF,TGTGCCAGCAGTCCAAGGACAGGGTCCACAGATACGCAGTATTTT
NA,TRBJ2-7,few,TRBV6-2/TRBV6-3,CAISGTSTYEQYF,TGTGCCATCTCCGGGACATCGACCTACGAGCAGTACTTC
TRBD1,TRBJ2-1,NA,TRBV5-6,CASSPADRGRQFF,TGTGCCAGCAGCCCCGCGGACAGGGGACGGCAGTTCTTC
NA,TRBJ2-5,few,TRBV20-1,CSARDSRDQTQYF,TGCAGTGCTAGAGATTCAAGGGATCAGACCCAGTACTTC
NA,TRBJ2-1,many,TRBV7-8,CASSLADEQFF,TGTGCCAGCAGCTTGGCGGATGAGCAGTTCTTC
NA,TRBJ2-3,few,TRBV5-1,CASSFEGVVEYF,TGCGCCAGCAGCTTTGAGGGGGTCGTAGAGTATTTT
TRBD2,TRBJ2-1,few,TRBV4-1,CASLVQLGGDEQFF,TGCGCCAGTTTGGTACAATTGGGGGGGGATGAGCAGTTCTTC
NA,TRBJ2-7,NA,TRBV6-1,CASSPVSSYEQYF,TGTGCCAGCAGCCCCGTTTCGTCCTACGAGCAGTACTTC
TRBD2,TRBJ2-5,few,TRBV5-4,CASSLGGLAEETQYF,TGTGCCAGCAGCTTGGGCGGTCTAGCGGAAGAGACCCAGTACTTC
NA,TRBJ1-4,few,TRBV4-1,CASSQYAPGHRNEKLFF,TGCGCCAGCAGCCAGTATGCCCCGGGACATAGGAATGAAAAACTGTTTTTT
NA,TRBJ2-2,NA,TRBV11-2,CASSLGLSGELFF,TGTGCCAGCAGCTTAGGACTGAGCGGGGAGCTGTTTTTT
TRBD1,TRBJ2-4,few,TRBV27,CASSPRQGLAKNIQYF,TGTGCCAGCAGTCCACGACAGGGGCTAGCCAAAAACATTCAGTACTTC
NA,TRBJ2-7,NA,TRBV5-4,CASSSDITYEQYF,TGTGCCAGCAGCTCCGACATTACCTACGAGCAGTACTTC
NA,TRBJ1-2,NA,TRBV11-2,CASSVDVGLSGDGYTF,TGTGCCAGCAGCGTAGATGTGGGCCTCTCGGGTGATGGCTACACCTTC
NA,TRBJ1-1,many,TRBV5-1,CASSPVGGQARTRTEAFF,TGCGCCAGCAGCCCTGTCGGTGGGCAGGCAAGAACGAGAACTGAAGCTTTCTTT
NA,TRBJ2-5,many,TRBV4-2,CASSQDDWIQETQYF,TGTGCCAGCAGCCAAGACGACTGGATACAAGAGACCCAGTACTTC
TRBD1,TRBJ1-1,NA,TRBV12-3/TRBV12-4,CASSAGSGTDTEAFF,TGTGCCAGCAGCGCCGGCTCCGGGACAGACACTGAAGCTTTCTTT
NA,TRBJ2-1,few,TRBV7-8,CASSSLGGGAGEQFF,TGTGCCAGCAGCTCCCTGGGGGGGGGGGCCGGTGAGCAGTTCTTC
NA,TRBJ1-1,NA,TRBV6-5,CASRPVNPNTEAFF,TGTGCCAGCAGGCCGGTTAATCCGAACACTGAAGCTTTCTTT
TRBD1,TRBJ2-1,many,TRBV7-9,CASSFPRTGSSSYNEQFF,TGTGCCAGCAGCTTCCCACGGACAGGCTCGAGCTCCTACAATGAGCAGTTCTTC
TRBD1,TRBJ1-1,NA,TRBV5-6,CASSLMTETGGTEAFF,TGTGCCAGCAGCTTGATGACCGAGACAGGGGGCACTGAAGCTTTCTTT
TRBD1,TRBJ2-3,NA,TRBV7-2,CASSSGTGVLITDTQYF,TGTGCCAGCAGCTCCGGGACAGGGGTCTTAATCACAGATACGCAGTATTTT
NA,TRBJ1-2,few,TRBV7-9,CASSLLASQIYGYTF,TGTGCCAGCAGCTTATTGGCCTCACAGATCTATGGCTACACCTTC
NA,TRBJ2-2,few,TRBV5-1,CASRLRQEASTGELFF,TGCGCCAGCAGACTTAGACAGGAGGCGAGCACCGGGGAGCTGTTTTTT
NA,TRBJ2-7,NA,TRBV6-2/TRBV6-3,CASSYDWSSYEQYF,TGTGCCAGCAGTTACGACTGGTCGTCCTACGAGCAGTACTTC
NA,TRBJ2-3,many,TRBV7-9,CASSFRDTQYF,TGTGCCAGCAGCTTCAGAGATACGCAGTATTTT
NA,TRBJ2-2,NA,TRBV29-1,CSVKYHTDGELFF,TGCAGCGTTAAATATCACACAGACGGGGAGCTGTTTTTT
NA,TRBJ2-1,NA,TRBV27,CASNYPGQNNEQFF,TGTGCCAGCAACTACCCCGGACAGAATAATGAGCAGTTCTTC
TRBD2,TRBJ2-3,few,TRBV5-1,CASSFSGTTDTQYF,TGCGCCAGCAGCTTCAGCGGGACCACAGATACGCAGTATTTT
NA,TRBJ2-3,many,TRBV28,CASSPVRATDTDTQYF,TGTGCCAGCAGTCCCGTACGGGCGACAGACACAGATACGCAGTATTTT
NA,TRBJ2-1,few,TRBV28,CASSFQRRSYNEQFF,TGTGCCAGCAGTTTTCAGCGTAGGTCCTACAATGAGCAGTTCTTC
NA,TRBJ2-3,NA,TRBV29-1,CSVGGLVPDTQYF,TGCAGCGTTGGGGGCCTAGTCCCAGATACGCAGTATTTT
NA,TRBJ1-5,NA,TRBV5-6,CASSLTAEGNQPQHF,TGTGCCAGCAGCTTGACGGCGGAGGGTAATCAGCCCCAGCATTTT
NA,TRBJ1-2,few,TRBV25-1,CASRTEYGYTF,TGTGCCAGCCGGACGGAGTATGGCTACACCTTC
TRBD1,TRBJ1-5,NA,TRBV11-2,CASSPWTGSNQPQHF,TGTGCCAGCAGCCCGTGGACAGGGAGCAATCAGCCCCAGCATTTT
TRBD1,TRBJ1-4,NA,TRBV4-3,CASSQDPYGTGLEKLFF,TGCGCCAGCAGCCAAGACCCCTACGGGACAGGGCTTGAAAAACTGTTTTTT
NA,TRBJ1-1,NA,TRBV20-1,CSASPTDLSRGTEAFF,TGCAGTGCTAGCCCGACAGACCTCTCCCGGGGAACTGAAGCTTTCTTT
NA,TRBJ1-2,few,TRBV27,CASSPLLAGAPLLYGYTF,TGTGCCAGCAGTCCTCTTCTGGCGGGGGCCCCTCTTCTGTATGGCTACACCTTC
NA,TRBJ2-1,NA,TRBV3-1,CASNHLYDGYNEQFF,TGTGCCAGCAACCACCTCTACGACGGGTACAATGAGCAGTTCTTC
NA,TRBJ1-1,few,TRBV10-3,CASQLQGYNTEAFF,TGTGCCAGCCAATTACAGGGTTATAACACTGAAGCTTTCTTT
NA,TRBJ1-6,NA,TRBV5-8,CASSRGGLWYSPLHF,TGTGCCAGCAGCCGGGGGGGGTTGTGGTATTCACCCCTCCACTTT
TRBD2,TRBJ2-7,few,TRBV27,CASSPGTSGGIGEQYF,TGTGCCAGCAGTCCAGGGACTAGCGGGGGAATAGGCGAGCAGTACTTC
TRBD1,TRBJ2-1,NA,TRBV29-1,CSQSPTGNNEQFF,TGCAGCCAAAGCCCGACAGGGAACAATGAGCAGTTCTTC
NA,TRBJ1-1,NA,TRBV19,CASSMGGYGTEAFF,TGTGCCAGTAGTATGGGAGGTTACGGCACTGAAGCTTTCTTT
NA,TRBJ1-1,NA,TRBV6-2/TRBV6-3,CASSVGKFGITEAFF,TGTGCCAGCAGTGTGGGGAAGTTTGGGATTACTGAAGCTTTCTTT
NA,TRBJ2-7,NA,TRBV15,CATRGGDDSYEQYF,TGTGCCACCAGAGGTGGGGACGACTCCTACGAGCAGTACTTC
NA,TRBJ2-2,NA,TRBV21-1,CASSLFTRSGELFF,TGTGCCAGCAGCCTATTCACCAGGAGCGGGGAGCTGTTTTTT
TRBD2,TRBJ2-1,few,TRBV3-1,CASSRDAGTSGTYNEQFF,TGTGCCAGCAGCCGAGACGCCGGGACTAGCGGGACCTACAATGAGCAGTTCTTC
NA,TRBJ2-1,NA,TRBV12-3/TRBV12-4,CASSRWSYNEQFF,TGTGCCAGCAGCCGTTGGTCCTACAATGAGCAGTTCTTC
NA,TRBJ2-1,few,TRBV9,CASSVATVGSEQFF,TGTGCCAGCAGCGTAGCTACCGTTGGCAGCGAGCAGTTCTTC
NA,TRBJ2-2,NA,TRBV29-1,CSVDGGANTGELFF,TGCAGCGTTGATGGGGGCGCGAACACCGGGGAGCTGTTTTTT
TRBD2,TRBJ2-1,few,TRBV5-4,CASSLGLAGSYNEQFF,TGTGCCAGCAGCTTGGGACTAGCGGGCTCCTACAATGAGCAGTTCTTC
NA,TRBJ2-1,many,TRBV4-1,CASSQGVSSYNEQFF,TGCGCCAGCAGCCAAGGGGTTAGCTCCTACAATGAGCAGTTCTTC
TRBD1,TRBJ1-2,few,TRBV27,CASTTGGDGYTF,TGTGCCAGTACGACAGGGGGTGATGGCTACACCTTC
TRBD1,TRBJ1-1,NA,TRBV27,CASIPLTGGKTNTEAFF,TGTGCCAGCATACCCCTCACAGGGGGCAAGACGAACACTGAAGCTTTCTTT
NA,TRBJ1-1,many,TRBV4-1,CASSQDGGTEGEAFF,TGCGCCAGCAGCCAAGATGGTGGCACGGAAGGAGAAGCTTTCTTT
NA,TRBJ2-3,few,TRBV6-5,CASRWFDTQYF,TGTGCCAGCCGATGGTTTGATACGCAGTATTTT